Described below is a single T cell receptor beta chain sequence and its context. This specimen belongs to a study of blood T cell repertoires in COVID-19. Overall study: PBMCs, B-cell-depleted T cells, or T cells provided the cDNA or gDNA that made up the material.

Clones were sequenced by immunoSEQ multiplex PCR, and TCRdb holds only the in-frame ones, with some missing. The table has 490,000 or so clones, 80% to 90% seen once. Categorization into cohorts depended on clinical history that participants reported. V trimming: 5 bases; J trimming: 6 bases; junction bases outside the gene matches: 7. CDR3 length equals 13 residues. Germline loops: CDR1 LNHDA, CDR2 SQIVND (reference sequence). What was sequenced was PBMCs or T cells enriched from blood (not recorded which). This clonotype was obtained from a woman aged 55-69 years who had recovered from COVID-19. V gene TRBV19 combines with J gene TRBJ2-7; 7 bases are shared with TRBD1. Here the CDR3 reads CASSVQTGFEQYV. In DNA, the CDR3 is TGTGCCAGTAGTGTGCAGACAGGGTTCGAGCAGTACGTC.